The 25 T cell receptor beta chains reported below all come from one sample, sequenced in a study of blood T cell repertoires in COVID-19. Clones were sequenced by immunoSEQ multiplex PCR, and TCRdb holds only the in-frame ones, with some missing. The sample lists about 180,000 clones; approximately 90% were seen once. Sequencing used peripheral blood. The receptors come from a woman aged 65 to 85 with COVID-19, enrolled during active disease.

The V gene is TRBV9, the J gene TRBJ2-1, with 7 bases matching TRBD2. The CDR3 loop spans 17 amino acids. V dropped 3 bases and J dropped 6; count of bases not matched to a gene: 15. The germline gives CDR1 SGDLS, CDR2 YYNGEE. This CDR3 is CASSARDGREYSNEQFF. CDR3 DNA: TGTGCCAGCAGCGCCCGAGATGGGCGGGAGTACTCCAATGAGCAGTTCTTC. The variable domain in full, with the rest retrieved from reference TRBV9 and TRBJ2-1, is DSGVTQTPKHLITATGQRVTLRCSPRSGDLSVYWYQQSLDQGLQFLIQYYNGEERAKGNILERFSAQQFPDLHSELNLSSLELGDSALYFCASSARDGREYSNEQFFGPGTRLTVL.

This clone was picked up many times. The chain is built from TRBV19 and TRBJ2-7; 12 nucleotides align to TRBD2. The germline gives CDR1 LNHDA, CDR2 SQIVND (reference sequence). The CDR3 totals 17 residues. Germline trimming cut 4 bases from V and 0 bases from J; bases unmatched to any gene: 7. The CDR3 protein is CASSTRRTSGTSYEQYF. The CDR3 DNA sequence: TGTGCCAGTAGTACCCGCCGGACTAGCGGGACCTCCTACGAGCAGTACTTC. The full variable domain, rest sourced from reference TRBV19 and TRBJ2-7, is DGGITQSPKYLFRKEGQNVTLSCEQNLNHDAMYWYRQDPGQGLRLIYYSQIVNDFQKGDIAEGYSVSREKKESFPLTVTSAQKNPTAFYLCASSTRRTSGTSYEQYFGPGTRLTVT.

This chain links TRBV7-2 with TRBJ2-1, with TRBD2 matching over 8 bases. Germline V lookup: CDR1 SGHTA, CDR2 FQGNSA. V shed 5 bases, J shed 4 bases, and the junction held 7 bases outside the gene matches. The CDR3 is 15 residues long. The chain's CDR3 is CASSLQAGEYNEQFF. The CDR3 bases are TGTGCCAGCAGCCTACAAGCGGGAGAATACAATGAGCAGTTCTTC.

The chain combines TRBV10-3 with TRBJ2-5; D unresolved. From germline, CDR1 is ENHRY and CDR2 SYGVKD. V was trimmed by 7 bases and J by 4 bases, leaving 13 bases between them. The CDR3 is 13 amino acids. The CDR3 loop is CAINDGVSETQYF. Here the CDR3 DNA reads TGTGCCATCAACGACGGAGTATCAGAGACCCAGTACTTC.

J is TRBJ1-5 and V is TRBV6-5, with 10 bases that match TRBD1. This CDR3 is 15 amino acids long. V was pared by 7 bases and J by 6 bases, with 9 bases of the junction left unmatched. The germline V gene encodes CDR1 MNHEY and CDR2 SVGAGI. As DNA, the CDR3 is TGTGCCAGCATTCCAAACGGACAGGGGGGTCAGCCCCAGCATTTT. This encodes CASIPNGQGGQPQHF.

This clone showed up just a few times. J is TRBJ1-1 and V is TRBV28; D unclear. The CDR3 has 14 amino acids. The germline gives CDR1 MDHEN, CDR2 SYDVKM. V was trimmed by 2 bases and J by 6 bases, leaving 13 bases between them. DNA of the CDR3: TGTGCCAGCAGTTTACCCATCGAGTCCCCTGAAGCTTTCTTT. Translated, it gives CASSLPIESPEAFF.

The CDR3 DNA is TGTGCCAGCAACACAGGGTATCAGCCCCAGCATTTT. It codes for CASNTGYQPQHF. The rearrangement links TRBV28 to TRBJ1-5, with D possibly matching TRBD1 (6 bases). The CDR3 has 12 residues. V shed 7 bases and J shed 5 bases, with 9 bases lying between them. From germline, CDR1 is MDHEN and CDR2 SYDVKM.

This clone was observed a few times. The CDR3 spells CASSDPRLAGDPGSSTDTQYF. CDR3 nucleotide sequence: TGTGCCAGCAGTGATCCTCGGCTAGCGGGAGATCCCGGGTCTAGCACAGATACGCAGTATTTT. The chain combines TRBV2 with TRBJ2-3, with TRBD2 identical over 10 bases. The germline V gene has CDR1 SNHLY and CDR2 FYNNEI. J was trimmed by 0 bases and V by 3 bases; bases with no gene match: 18. The CDR3 is 21 amino acids.

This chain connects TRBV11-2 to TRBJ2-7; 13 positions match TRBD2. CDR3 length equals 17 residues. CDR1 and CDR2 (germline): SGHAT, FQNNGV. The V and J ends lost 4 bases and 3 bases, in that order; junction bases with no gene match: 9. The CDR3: CASSSTSGRADIYEQYF. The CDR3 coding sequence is TGTGCCAGCAGCTCAACTAGCGGGAGGGCCGATATCTACGAGCAGTACTTC.

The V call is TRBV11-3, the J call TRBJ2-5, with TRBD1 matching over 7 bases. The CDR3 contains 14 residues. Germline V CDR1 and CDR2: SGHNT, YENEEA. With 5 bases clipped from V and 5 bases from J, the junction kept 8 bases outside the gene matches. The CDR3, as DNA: TGTGCCAGCAGCACAGGGGCCTTTTGGGAGACCCAGTACTTC. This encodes CASSTGAFWETQYF.

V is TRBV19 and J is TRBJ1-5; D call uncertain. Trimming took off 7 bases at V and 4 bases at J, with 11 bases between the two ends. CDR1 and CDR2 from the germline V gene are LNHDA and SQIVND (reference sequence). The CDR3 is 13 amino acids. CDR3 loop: CASTETLNQPQHF. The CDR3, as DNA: TGTGCCAGTACCGAGACACTGAATCAGCCCCAGCATTTT.

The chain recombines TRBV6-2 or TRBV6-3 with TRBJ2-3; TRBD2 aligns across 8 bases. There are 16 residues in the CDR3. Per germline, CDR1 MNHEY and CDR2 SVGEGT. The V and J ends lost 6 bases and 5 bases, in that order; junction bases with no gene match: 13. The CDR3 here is CASSLGLGGRIDTQYF. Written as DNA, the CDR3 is TGTGCCAGCAGCCTCGGTCTCGGCGGGAGGATAGATACGCAGTATTTT.

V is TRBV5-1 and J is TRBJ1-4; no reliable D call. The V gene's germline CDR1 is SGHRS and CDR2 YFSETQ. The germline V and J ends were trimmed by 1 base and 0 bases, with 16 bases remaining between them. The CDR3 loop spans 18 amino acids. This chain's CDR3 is CASSLLLSGRTTNEKLFF. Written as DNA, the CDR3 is TGCGCCAGCAGCTTGCTTTTATCCGGGAGAACAACTAATGAAAAACTGTTTTTT.

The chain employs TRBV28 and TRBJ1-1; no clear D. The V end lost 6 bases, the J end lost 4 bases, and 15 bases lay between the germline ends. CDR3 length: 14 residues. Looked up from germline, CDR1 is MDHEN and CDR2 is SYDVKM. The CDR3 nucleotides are TGTGCCAGCAGAAACACGAGGCTAGGCACTGAAGCTTTCTTT. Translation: CASRNTRLGTEAFF. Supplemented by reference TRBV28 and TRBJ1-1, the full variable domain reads DVKVTQSSRYLVKRTGEKVFLECVQDMDHENMFWYRQDPGLGLRLIYFSYDVKMKEKGDIPEGYSVSREKKERFSLILESASTNQTSMYLCASRNTRLGTEAFFGQGTRLTVV.

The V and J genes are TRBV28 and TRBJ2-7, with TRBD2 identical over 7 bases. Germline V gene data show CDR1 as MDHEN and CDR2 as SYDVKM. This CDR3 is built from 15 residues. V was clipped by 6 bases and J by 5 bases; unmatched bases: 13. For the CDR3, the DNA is TGTGCCAGCAGAGGGGAAGGCGGGAGTTTTCACGAGCAGTACTTC. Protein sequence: CASRGEGGSFHEQYF.

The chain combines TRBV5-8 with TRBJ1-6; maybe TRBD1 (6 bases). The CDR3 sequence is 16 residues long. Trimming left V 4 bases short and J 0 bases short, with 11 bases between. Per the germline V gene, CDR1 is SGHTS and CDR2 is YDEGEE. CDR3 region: CASSPEDSSYNSPLHF. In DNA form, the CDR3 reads TGTGCCAGCAGCCCGGAGGACAGCTCCTATAATTCACCCCTCCACTTT.

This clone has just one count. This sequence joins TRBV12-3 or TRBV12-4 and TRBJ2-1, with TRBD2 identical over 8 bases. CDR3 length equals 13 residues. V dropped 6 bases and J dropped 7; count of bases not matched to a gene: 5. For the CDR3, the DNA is TGTGCCAGCAGACTAGGACTAGCAAATGAGCAGTTCTTC. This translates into CASRLGLANEQFF.

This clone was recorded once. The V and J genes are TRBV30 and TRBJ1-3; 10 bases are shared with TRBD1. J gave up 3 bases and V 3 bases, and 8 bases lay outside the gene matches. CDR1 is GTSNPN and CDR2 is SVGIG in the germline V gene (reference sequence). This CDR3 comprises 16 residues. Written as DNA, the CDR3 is TGTGCCTGGAGCCTGGGACAGGGGACTAGTGGAAACACCATATATTTT. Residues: CAWSLGQGTSGNTIYF.

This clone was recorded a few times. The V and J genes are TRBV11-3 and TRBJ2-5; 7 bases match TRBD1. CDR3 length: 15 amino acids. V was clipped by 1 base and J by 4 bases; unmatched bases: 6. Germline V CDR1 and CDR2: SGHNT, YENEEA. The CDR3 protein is CASSLGQGIGETQYF. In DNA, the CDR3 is TGTGCCAGCAGCTTAGGACAGGGAATCGGAGAGACCCAGTACTTC.

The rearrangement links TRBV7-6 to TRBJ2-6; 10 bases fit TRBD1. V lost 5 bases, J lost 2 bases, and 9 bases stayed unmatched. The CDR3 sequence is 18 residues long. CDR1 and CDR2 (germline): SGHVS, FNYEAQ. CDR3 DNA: TGTGCCAGCAGCCTGTCGGGACAGGGGCACACTGGGGCCAACGTCCTGACTTTC. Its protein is CASSLSGQGHTGANVLTF.

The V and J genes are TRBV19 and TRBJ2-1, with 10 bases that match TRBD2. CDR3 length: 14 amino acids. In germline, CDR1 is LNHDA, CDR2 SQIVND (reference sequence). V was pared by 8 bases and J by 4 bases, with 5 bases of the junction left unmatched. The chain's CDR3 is CASRASGRYNEQFF. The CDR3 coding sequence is TGTGCCAGTCGGGCTAGCGGGAGATACAATGAGCAGTTCTTC.

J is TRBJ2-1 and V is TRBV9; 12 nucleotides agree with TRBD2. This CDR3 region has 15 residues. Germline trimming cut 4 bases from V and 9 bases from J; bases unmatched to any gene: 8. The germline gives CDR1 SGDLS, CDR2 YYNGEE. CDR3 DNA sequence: TGTGCCAGCAGCTTGGGACTAGCGGGCGACGGTGAGCAGTTCTTC. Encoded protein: CASSLGLAGDGEQFF.

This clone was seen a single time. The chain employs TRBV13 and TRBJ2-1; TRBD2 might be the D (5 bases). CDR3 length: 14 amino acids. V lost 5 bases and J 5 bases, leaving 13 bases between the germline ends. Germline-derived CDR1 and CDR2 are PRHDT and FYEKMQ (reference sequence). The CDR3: CASSPSSRNNEQFF. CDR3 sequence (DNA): TGTGCCAGCAGCCCTAGCAGCCGCAACAATGAGCAGTTCTTC.

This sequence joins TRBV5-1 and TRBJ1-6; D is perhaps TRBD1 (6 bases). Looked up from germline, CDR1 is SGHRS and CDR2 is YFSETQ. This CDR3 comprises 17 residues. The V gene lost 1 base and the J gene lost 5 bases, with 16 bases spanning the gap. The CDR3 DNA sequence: TGCGCCAGCAGCTTGTCGTCGAGGGGGTCGAATAATTCACCCCTCCACTTT. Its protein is CASSLSSRGSNNSPLHF. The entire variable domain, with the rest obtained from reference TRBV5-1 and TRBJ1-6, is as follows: KAGVTQTPRYLIKTRGQQVTLSCSPISGHRSVSWYQQTPGQGLQFLFEYFSETQRNKGNFPGRFSGRQFSNSRSEMNVSTLELGDSALYLCASSLSSRGSNNSPLHFGNGTRLTVT.

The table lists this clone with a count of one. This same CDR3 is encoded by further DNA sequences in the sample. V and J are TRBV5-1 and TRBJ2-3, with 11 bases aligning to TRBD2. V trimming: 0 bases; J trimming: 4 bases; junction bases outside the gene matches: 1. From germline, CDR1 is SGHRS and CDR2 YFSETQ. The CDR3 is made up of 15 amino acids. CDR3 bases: TGCGCCAGCAGCTTGGGACTAGCGGGACCAGATACGCAGTATTTT. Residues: CASSLGLAGPDTQYF.